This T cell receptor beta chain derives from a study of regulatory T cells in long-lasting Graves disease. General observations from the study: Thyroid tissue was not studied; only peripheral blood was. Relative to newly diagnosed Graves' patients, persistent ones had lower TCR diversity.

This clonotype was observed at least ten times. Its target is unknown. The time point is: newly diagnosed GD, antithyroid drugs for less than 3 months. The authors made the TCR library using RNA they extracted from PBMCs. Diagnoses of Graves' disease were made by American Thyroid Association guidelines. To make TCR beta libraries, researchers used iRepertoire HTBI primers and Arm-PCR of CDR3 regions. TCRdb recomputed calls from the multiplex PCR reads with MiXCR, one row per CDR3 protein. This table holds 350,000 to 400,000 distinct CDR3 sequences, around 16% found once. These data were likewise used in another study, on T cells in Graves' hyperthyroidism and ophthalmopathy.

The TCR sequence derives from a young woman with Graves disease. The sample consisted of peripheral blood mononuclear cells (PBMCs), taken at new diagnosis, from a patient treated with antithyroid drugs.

The CDR3 DNA reads TGTGCCAGCTCACCAACTAATGAAAAACTGTTTTTT. Its translation: CASSPTNEKLFF. The chain uses TRBV18 and TRBJ1-4, with D unclear. The germline gives CDR1 KGHSH, CDR2 LQKENI. The CDR3 contains 12 residues. V was trimmed by 2 bases and J by 2 bases, leaving 0 bases between them.